The 27 T cell receptor beta chains reported below all come from one sample, sequenced in a study of response to subunit inactivated influenza vaccine. TCRdb re-analysed the RT-PCR reads in MiXCR, keeping a single row per CDR3 protein. The sample has about 520,000 distinct CDR3 sequences; roughly 27% are singletons. This specimen was CD4+ T cells sorted from PBMCs, taken 5 days after vaccination. All receptors come from a man aged 45-65 years who received an inactivated influenza vaccine.

In this sample, this clonotype turned up a few times. J is TRBJ2-5 and V is TRBV9; D possibly corresponds to TRBD1 (5 bases). Germline CDR1 is SGDLS and CDR2 is YYNGEE. This CDR3 has 15 residues. Trimming shortened V by 7 bases and J by 3 bases, and 19 bases separated the two germline ends. The CDR3, as DNA: TGTGCCAGCTCTGTACAGGCGACCCATGAAGAGACCCAGTACTTC. It specifies CASSVQATHEETQYF.

In its sample, this clonotype was seen a few times. V is TRBV15 and J is TRBJ2-3, with 11 bases aligning to TRBD2. There are 19 residues in the CDR3. Trimming at V came to 0 bases and at J to 2 bases, leaving 10 bases not matched to a gene. The germline gives CDR1 LNHNV, CDR2 YYDKDF (reference sequence). The CDR3 is CATSRDRSRLAGFTDTQYF. The DNA of the CDR3 is TGTGCCACCAGCAGAGATAGGTCCCGACTAGCGGGATTCACAGATACGCAGTATTTT.

This clonotype occurred a few times. The V gene is TRBV7-2, the J gene TRBJ2-2; either TRBD1 or TRBD2 may fit D (5 bases each). Germline CDR1 reads SGHTA; CDR2 reads FQGNSA. The ends were cut back, 3 bases at V and 0 bases at J, with 11 bases in the middle. This CDR3 is built from 16 residues. Written as DNA, the CDR3 is TGTGCCAGCAGCTTCTTGGGGGTCGCGAACACCGGGGAGCTGTTTTTT. Protein product: CASSFLGVANTGELFF.

The genes are TRBV5-6 and TRBJ2-1; 13 positions agree with TRBD2. The V segment lost 4 bases and the J segment 8 bases; nucleotides outside the gene matches: 9. The CDR3 runs 16 residues. Germline-derived CDR1 and CDR2 are SGHDT and YYEEEE. The CDR3 DNA is TGTGCCAGCAGCACCGGGACTAGCGGGACTCTCGATGAGCAGTTCTTC. Amino acids: CASSTGTSGTLDEQFF.

This chain joins TRBV30 and TRBJ2-7; D unclear. Germline assignment: CDR1 GTSNPN and CDR2 SVGIG (reference sequence). The V and J ends lost 1 base and 3 bases respectively, with 4 bases between them. The CDR3 contains 11 residues. Here the CDR3 reads CAWSDLYEQYF. The CDR3, as DNA: TGTGCCTGGAGTGATCTCTACGAGCAGTACTTC.

This clonotype was detected a few times. This CDR3 is CSARGQGENQPQHF. DNA of the CDR3: TGCAGTGCTAGGGGACAGGGCGAGAATCAGCCCCAGCATTTT. The chain combines TRBV20-1 with TRBJ1-5, with 9 bases that match TRBD1. The CDR3 is 14 residues long. The germline gives CDR1 DFQATT, CDR2 SNEGSKA (reference sequence). After removal of 3 bases from V and 4 bases from J, the junction contained 4 bases not matched to a gene.

V and J are TRBV20-1 and TRBJ1-2; D remains ambiguous. The CDR3 runs to 12 residues. Germline lookup yields CDR1 DFQATT and CDR2 SNEGSKA (reference sequence). V was cut by 6 bases and J by 3 bases, with 11 bases left in between. CDR3 protein: CSAGGKDYGYTF. The CDR3 region has the DNA TGCAGTGCGGGAGGCAAGGACTATGGCTACACCTTC.

This CDR3 reads CAISESTGRGYEQYF. In DNA, the CDR3 is TGTGCCATCAGTGAGTCGACAGGTCGCGGCTACGAGCAGTACTTC. The rearrangement links TRBV10-3 to TRBJ2-7; D might be TRBD1 (6 bases). CDR3 length: 15 amino acids. CDR1 is ENHRY, CDR2 SYGVKD, per germline. V shed 0 bases and J shed 3 bases, with 12 bases lying between them.

This clonotype appeared a few times. The V and J genes are TRBV5-1 and TRBJ2-1; 9 bases agree with TRBD2. In germline, CDR1 is SGHRS, CDR2 YFSETQ. The CDR3 runs to 14 residues. Trimming at V came to 9 bases and at J to 7 bases, leaving 11 bases not matched to a gene. CDR3 nucleotide sequence: TGCGCCACCTCAAATCCCAGCGGGGGGAATGAGCAGTTCTTC. Translating gives CATSNPSGGNEQFF.

This clonotype has a handful of counts. This rearrangement joins TRBV12-3 or TRBV12-4 to TRBJ1-1, with D unclear. Trimming removed 3 bases from V and 4 bases from J, with 9 bases in between. This CDR3 is built from 13 residues. CDR3 DNA: TGTGCCAGCAGTTTGGGAGTTCTCACTGAAGCTTTCTTT. It yields the protein CASSLGVLTEAFF.

The chain uses TRBV28 and TRBJ1-5; D possibly corresponds to TRBD1 (5 bases). The CDR3 consists of 18 residues. Trimming pared 4 bases from V and 0 bases from J, leaving 19 bases between. Germline values: CDR1 MDHEN, CDR2 SYDVKM. As DNA, the CDR3 is TGTGCCAGCAGTTCGACTACAGGTCCGCGGTATAGCAATCAGCCCCAGCATTTT. It yields the protein CASSSTTGPRYSNQPQHF.

A few counts support this clonotype. The gene calls are TRBV4-3 and TRBJ2-2; TRBD1 is a possible D gene (5 bases). The CDR3 runs to 16 residues. The V end was cut by 0 bases, the J end by 0 bases, with 8 bases between. CDR1 and CDR2 from the germline V gene are LGHNA and YSLEER. The CDR3 region is CASSQDPTANTGELFF. The CDR3, as DNA: TGCGCCAGCAGCCAAGATCCGACAGCGAACACCGGGGAGCTGTTTTTT.

This clonotype was recorded a few times. The chain links TRBV12-3 or TRBV12-4 to TRBJ1-5, with 8 bases identical to TRBD1. The CDR3 length is 15 residues. Germline trimming cut 6 bases from V and 6 bases from J; bases unmatched to any gene: 10. The CDR3: CASRTGQARGQPQHF. CDR3 nucleotides: TGTGCCAGCAGGACGGGACAGGCGCGCGGTCAGCCCCAGCATTTT.

The chain joins TRBV20-1 to TRBJ2-6; D is uncertain. The CDR3 has 14 residues. Germline CDR1 reads DFQATT; CDR2 reads SNEGSKA (reference sequence). Trimming removed 3 bases from V and 1 base from J, with 7 bases in between. In nucleotides, the CDR3 is TGCAGTGCTAGCCGACCTTCTGGGGCCAACGTCCTGACTTTC. This translates into CSASRPSGANVLTF.

V is TRBV28 and J is TRBJ1-6; D not certain. This CDR3 has 16 amino acids. Trimming took 7 bases from V and 9 from J, leaving 22 bases between them. In germline, CDR1 is MDHEN, CDR2 SYDVKM. The CDR3: CASTMLGGRFGSPLHF. The CDR3 DNA reads TGTGCCAGCACCATGCTCGGAGGGCGTTTCGGTTCACCCCTCCACTTT.

This sequence joins TRBV5-1 and TRBJ2-1; D gene unclear. Trimming left V 0 bases short and J 2 bases short, with 9 bases between. This CDR3 has 15 residues. Germline CDR1 reads SGHRS; CDR2 reads YFSETQ. The CDR3 sequence: CASSLGAEPYNEQFF. Written as DNA, the CDR3 is TGCGCCAGCAGCTTGGGCGCGGAGCCCTACAATGAGCAGTTCTTC. Looking up the rest from reference TRBV5-1 and TRBJ2-1 gives the full variable domain: KAGVTQTPRYLIKTRGQQVTLSCSPISGHRSVSWYQQTPGQGLQFLFEYFSETQRNKGNFPGRFSGRQFSNSRSEMNVSTLELGDSALYLCASSLGAEPYNEQFFGPGTRLTVL.

This clonotype appeared a few times. The V gene is TRBV12-3 or TRBV12-4, the J gene TRBJ1-1; no definite D call. V lost 3 bases to trimming and J lost 6 bases, with 11 bases between them. The CDR3 sequence is 13 residues long. The chain's CDR3 is CASSFSLGPEAFF. In DNA, the CDR3 is TGTGCCAGCAGTTTCTCTCTCGGTCCTGAAGCTTTCTTT.

There are a few counts of this clonotype. The chain joins TRBV12-5 to TRBJ2-7; 16 positions agree with TRBD2. The J segment lost 5 bases and the V segment lost 3 bases, leaving 1 base of the junction unmatched. Germline CDR1 and CDR2: LGHNT and FRNRAP. CDR3 length: 15 residues. The CDR3 nucleotides are TGTGCTAGTGGTTTCGGGACTAGCGGGAGGGACGAGCAGTACTTC. It specifies CASGFGTSGRDEQYF.

The CDR3 is CASSTGLAGGLTYNEQFF. As DNA, the CDR3 is TGCGCCAGCAGCACGGGACTAGCGGGGGGACTCACCTACAATGAGCAGTTCTTC. V and J are TRBV5-1 and TRBJ2-1, with 15 bases lining up with TRBD2. The junction had 7 bases not matched to a gene; V was cut back by 4 bases and J by 2 bases. The CDR3 length is 18 residues. Per the germline V gene, CDR1 is SGHRS and CDR2 is YFSETQ.

The chain couples TRBV20-1 to TRBJ2-1, with 12 bases aligning to TRBD2. The CDR3 is made up of 18 amino acids. With 6 bases clipped from V and 6 bases from J, the junction kept 18 bases outside the gene matches. Germline CDR1 DFQATT, CDR2 SNEGSKA (reference sequence). The CDR3 nucleotides read TGCAGTGCCCTCGGGCCTAGCGGGAGGGCCGAGTTGGTCAATGAGCAGTTCTTC. This encodes CSALGPSGRAELVNEQFF.

The chain recombines TRBV7-2 with TRBJ2-2; D unresolved. This CDR3 region has 12 residues. V lost 5 bases and J lost 7, with 8 bases in between. Germline V gives CDR1 SGHTA, CDR2 FQGNSA. CDR3 sequence reads: CASSRYSGELFF. The CDR3 bases are TGTGCCAGCAGCCGATACAGCGGGGAGCTGTTTTTT.

This chain connects TRBV24-1 to TRBJ2-4; D perhaps matches TRBD2 (5 bases). Trimming pared 2 bases from V and 3 bases from J, leaving 10 bases between. This CDR3 has 15 amino acids. Germline lookup yields CDR1 KGHDR and CDR2 SFDVKD. CDR3: CATSDSGMGKNIQYF. CDR3 DNA sequence: TGTGCCACCAGTGATTCGGGGATGGGCAAAAACATTCAGTACTTC.

The V and J genes are TRBV18 and TRBJ2-1; TRBD2 agrees at 14 bases. This CDR3 is 15 amino acids long. The V gene's germline CDR1 is KGHSH and CDR2 LQKENI. J lost 9 bases, V lost 3 bases, and 4 bases had no gene match. The CDR3 DNA reads as TGTGCCAGCTCACCGACTAGCGGGAGGGCCCTTGAGCAGTTCTTC. It is translated as CASSPTSGRALEQFF.

This rearrangement joins TRBV4-3 to TRBJ1-6, with D possibly TRBD1 on 6 matching bases. The CDR3 is 15 amino acids. V was pared by 4 bases and J by 7 bases, with 14 bases between. Germline V gene sequence: CDR1 LGHNA, CDR2 YSLEER. This CDR3 is CASSLLGTRNSPLHF. The CDR3 region has the DNA TGCGCCAGCAGCCTGCTCGGGACAAGGAATTCACCCCTCCACTTT.

This clonotype was picked up a small number of times. The gene calls are TRBV12-3 or TRBV12-4 and TRBJ2-2; TRBD1 matches 7 bases. There are 15 residues in the CDR3. The ends lost 3 bases at V and 5 bases at J; junction bases unmatched: 6. CDR3 sequence: CASSFQGQKTGELFF. CDR3 DNA: TGTGCCAGCAGTTTCCAGGGACAGAAGACCGGGGAGCTGTTTTTT.

This clonotype was observed a few times. The V and J genes are TRBV7-9 and TRBJ1-2; 10 bases align to TRBD1. Germline V gene sequence: CDR1 SEHNR, CDR2 FQNEAQ (reference sequence). The CDR3 spans 13 residues. The trim removed 5 bases at V and 6 bases at J, leaving 3 bases unmatched. In DNA form, the CDR3 reads TGTGCCAGCAGCAGAGACAGGGGGCATGGCTACACCTTC. It is translated as CASSRDRGHGYTF.

The chain links TRBV29-1 to TRBJ2-2, with D perhaps matching TRBD1 (6 bases). CDR3 size: 14 residues. V lost 6 bases to trimming and J lost 4 bases, with 15 bases between them. Germline-derived CDR1 and CDR2 are SQVTM and ANQGSEA. This CDR3 is CSVGDTSGTGELFF. Here the CDR3 DNA reads TGCAGCGTGGGGGACACCTCGGGCACCGGGGAGCTGTTTTTT.